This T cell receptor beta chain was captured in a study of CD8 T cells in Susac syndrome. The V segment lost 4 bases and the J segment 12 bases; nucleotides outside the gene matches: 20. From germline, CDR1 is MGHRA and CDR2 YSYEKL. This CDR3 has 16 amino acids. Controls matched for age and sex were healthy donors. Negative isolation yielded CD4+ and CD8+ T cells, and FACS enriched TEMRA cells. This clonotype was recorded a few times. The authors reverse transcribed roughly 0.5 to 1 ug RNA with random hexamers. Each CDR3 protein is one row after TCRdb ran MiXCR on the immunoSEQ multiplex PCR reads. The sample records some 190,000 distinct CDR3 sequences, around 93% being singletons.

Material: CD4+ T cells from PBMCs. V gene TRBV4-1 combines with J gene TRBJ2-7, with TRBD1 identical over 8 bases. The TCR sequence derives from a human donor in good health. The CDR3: CASSPEAAGGTQALYF. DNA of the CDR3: TGCGCCAGCAGCCCCGAAGCGGCAGGGGGCACCCAGGCACTGTACTTC.